What follows are 22 T cell receptor beta chains derived from one specimen sequenced in a study of post-analysis software for immune sequencing data. General observations from the study: Included in a set of four or five TRBV segments more frequent in patients than controls were TRBV5-6, TRBV5-1 and TRBV20-1.

No antigen has been identified for these receptors. Carried by the TCR beta cDNA libraries were unique molecular identifiers. A single record per CDR3 protein comes from TCRdb applying MiXCR to the PCR reads. The table has about 540,000 distinct CDR3 sequences, 34% seen once. The material sequenced was blood. Receptors were obtained from a girl aged 2-17 years with multiple sclerosis.

This chain uses TRBV9 with TRBJ2-3; D tentatively reads TRBD1 or TRBD2 (6 bases each). V gave up 6 bases and J gave up 2 bases, with 16 bases separating them. Germline CDR1 SGDLS, CDR2 YYNGEE. The CDR3 contains 15 residues. The CDR3 reads CASTKDSGATDTQYF. CDR3 nucleotide sequence: TGTGCCAGCACTAAGGACTCGGGGGCCACAGATACGCAGTATTTT.

CDR3 protein: CASKGPTDNEQFF. CDR3 nucleotides: TGTGCCAGCAAGGGACCCACCGACAATGAGCAGTTCTTC. This chain joins TRBV6-6 and TRBJ2-1; D possibly matches TRBD1 or TRBD2 (5 bases each). Looked up from germline, CDR1 is MNHNY and CDR2 is SVGAGI (reference sequence). The CDR3 runs to 13 residues. V was clipped by 7 bases and J by 5 bases, with 12 bases between them.

The gene calls are TRBV29-1 and TRBJ1-4, with D possibly matching TRBD1 (5 bases). V was clipped by 6 bases and J by 4 bases, with 15 bases between them. The CDR3 spans 14 residues. CDR1 and CDR2 from the germline V gene are SQVTM and ANQGSEA. The CDR3 region is CSVPQGSSNEKLFF. The CDR3 nucleotides read TGCAGCGTACCTCAGGGTTCGAGTAATGAAAAACTGTTTTTT.

The chain combines TRBV7-2 with TRBJ2-5; D might be TRBD1 (6 bases). V was cut by 2 bases and J by 13 bases, with 20 bases left in between. The CDR3 totals 14 residues. The V gene's germline CDR1 is SGHTA and CDR2 FQGNSA. CDR3 sequence: CASSLSPLQGLPYF. CDR3 sequence (DNA): TGTGCCAGCAGCTTAAGCCCGCTACAGGGTCTGCCGTACTTC.

The chain uses TRBV3-1 and TRBJ1-1; D is perhaps TRBD1 (6 bases). The CDR3 spans 15 residues. Germline CDR1 LGHDT, CDR2 YNNKEL (reference sequence). V lost 0 bases, J lost 4 bases, and 12 bases lay in between. The CDR3 spells CASSQEWGARTEAFF. CDR3 bases: TGTGCCAGCAGCCAAGAATGGGGGGCGCGCACTGAAGCTTTCTTT.

The chain has TRBV5-1 and TRBJ2-3; D remains ambiguous. Trimming took off 4 bases at V and 4 bases at J, with 10 bases between the two ends. Germline V lookup: CDR1 SGHRS, CDR2 YFSETQ. The CDR3 length is 13 residues. The CDR3 sequence: CASSAQRADTQYF. DNA for the CDR3: TGCGCCAGCAGCGCACAAAGGGCAGATACGCAGTATTTT.

The chain employs TRBV7-2 and TRBJ2-1; TRBD2 matches at 7 bases. CDR1 and CDR2 (germline): SGHTA, FQGNSA. J was trimmed by 6 bases and V by 5 bases; bases with no gene match: 7. The length of the CDR3 is 14 residues. The CDR3 sequence: CASSPLGGCNEQFF. The DNA for the CDR3 is TGTGCCAGCAGCCCCCTGGGGGGGTGCAATGAGCAGTTCTTC. The full variable domain, in which reference TRBV7-2 and TRBJ2-1 provide the parts outside the CDR3, is GAGVSQSPSNKVTEKGKDVELRCDPISGHTALYWYRQSLGQGLEFLIYFQGNSAPDKSGLPSDRFSAERTGGSVSTLTIQRTQQEDSAVYLCASSPLGGCNEQFFGPGTRLTVL.

The chain couples TRBV9 to TRBJ2-7; no clear D. The closer fit of TRBJ2-5 to the DNA end suggests the J call may be wrong. This CDR3 has 14 residues. Germline-derived CDR1 and CDR2 are SGDLS and YYNGEE. The CDR3 here is CASSVGVQDETQYF. For the CDR3, the DNA is TGTGCCAGCAGCGTTGGGGTTCAGGACGAGACCCAGTACTTC.

The chain joins TRBV12-3 or TRBV12-4 to TRBJ1-2, with D maybe TRBD1 (6 bases). The V end was cut by 7 bases, the J end by 2 bases, with 14 bases between. The CDR3 has 14 amino acids. The CDR3 protein is CASKLSDRNYGYTF. The CDR3 DNA reads as TGTGCCAGCAAACTTTCCGACAGGAACTATGGCTACACCTTC.

Note on this clonotype: At one boundary the junction diverges from the germline segment, which might be a read error. V gene TRBV20-1 combines with J gene TRBJ1-2; D gene ambiguous. This CDR3 has 14 residues. The germline CDR1 and CDR2 sequences are DFQATT and SNEGSKA (reference sequence). This CDR3 reads CSARDLGKNYGHTF. CDR3 in DNA: TGCAGTGCTAGAGATCTGGGGAAAAACTATGGCCACACCTTC.

As concerns this clonotype: Possible read error: a much larger clone is one base away. The chain links TRBV5-1 to TRBJ2-3, with a possible D match to TRBD2 (6 bases). The CDR3 runs 17 residues. In germline, CDR1 is SGHRS, CDR2 YFSETQ. The CDR3, as DNA: TGCGCCGGCAGCTTGTCGCGCAACGGGGGTATCACAGATACGCAGTATTTT. This codes for CAGSLSRNGGITDTQYF.

This clonotype was found a few times. The chain links TRBV7-6 to TRBJ2-2, with 10 bases identical to TRBD1. Per the germline V gene, CDR1 is SGHVS and CDR2 is FNYEAQ. The CDR3 is made up of 15 amino acids. The V gene end was trimmed by 5 bases and the J gene end by 6 bases; junction bases not matched to a gene: 6. In nucleotides, the CDR3 is TGTGCCAGCAGCAGGGCCGGGACAGGGGCCGGGGAGCTGTTTTTT. The encoded protein is CASSRAGTGAGELFF.

This clonotype was observed a few times. The V and J genes are TRBV5-1 and TRBJ2-3; D may be TRBD1 (5 bases). Looked up from germline, CDR1 is SGHRS and CDR2 is YFSETQ. V was shortened by 0 bases and J by 5 bases, with 13 bases between the two germline ends. CDR3 size: 15 residues. The CDR3 region is CASSLGGRVEDTQYF. CDR3 bases: TGCGCCAGCAGCTTGGGGGGCAGGGTTGAAGATACGCAGTATTTT. Variable domain in full (rest from reference TRBV5-1 and TRBJ2-3): KAGVTQTPRYLIKTRGQQVTLSCSPISGHRSVSWYQQTPGQGLQFLFEYFSETQRNKGNFPGRFSGRQFSNSRSEMNVSTLELGDSALYLCASSLGGRVEDTQYFGPGTRLTVL.

In its sample, this clonotype was seen a few times. This chain connects TRBV12-3 or TRBV12-4 to TRBJ2-6, with a possible D match to TRBD1 (6 bases). The CDR3 has 16 residues. The V end was cut by 3 bases, the J end by 4 bases, with 13 bases between. CDR3: CASSFNRAFGANVLTF. CDR3 in DNA: TGTGCCAGCAGTTTTAACAGGGCCTTCGGGGCCAACGTCCTGACTTTC.

The chain recombines TRBV7-2 with TRBJ2-3; D is undetermined. V lost 4 bases to trimming and J lost 6 bases, with 5 bases between them. Germline V lookup: CDR1 SGHTA, CDR2 FQGNSA. The CDR3 has 11 amino acids. The CDR3 DNA reads TGTACCAGCAGCTCTAGGGATACGCAGTATTTT. Translation: CTSSSRDTQYF.

This clonotype was detected a few times. This chain joins TRBV4-2 and TRBJ2-1; D possibly matches TRBD1 or TRBD2 (6 bases each). The germline V gene encodes CDR1 LGHNA and CDR2 YNFKEQ. The length of the CDR3 is 14 residues. The V end was cut by 0 bases, the J end by 7 bases, with 10 bases between. CDR3 in amino acids: CASSQELGGNEQFF. The DNA for the CDR3 is TGTGCCAGCAGCCAAGAATTAGGGGGGAATGAGCAGTTCTTC.

The chain couples TRBV6-5 to TRBJ2-7; the D is unclear. The CDR3 spans 11 residues. CDR1 and CDR2 from the germline V gene are MNHEY and SVGAGI. V was pared by 6 bases and J by 0 bases, with 3 bases between. The CDR3 sequence: CASRNSYEQYF. The CDR3 region has the DNA TGTGCCAGCAGGAACTCCTACGAGCAGTACTTC.

The gene calls are TRBV5-1 and TRBJ1-2; 7 nucleotides align to TRBD1. With V trimmed by 4 bases and J by 0 bases, 3 bases remained unmatched. The CDR3 covers 14 residues. CDR1 is SGHRS and CDR2 is YFSETQ in the germline V gene. The CDR3 nucleotides read TGCGCCAGCAGCCCGGGACAGTCTAACTATGGCTACACCTTC. Translating gives CASSPGQSNYGYTF.

With regard to this clonotype: One junction end does not reproduce the germline sequence, and a read error may be involved. This chain joins TRBV7-9 and TRBJ2-1, with D maybe TRBD1 (6 bases). Per the germline V gene, CDR1 is SEHNR and CDR2 is FQNEAQ (reference sequence). This CDR3 region has 13 residues. CDR3 coding DNA: TGTGCCAGCAGCTTAGACAGGGTGGATGAGCAGGTCTTC. The encoded protein is CASSLDRVDEQVF.

This clonotype came up a few times. V is TRBV11-2 and J is TRBJ2-1; D is possibly TRBD1 (5 bases). CDR3 length equals 13 residues. V was pared by 6 bases and J by 4 bases, with 10 bases between. Germline V CDR1 and CDR2: SGHAT, FQNNGV. The DNA for the CDR3 is TGTGCCAGCAGTTGGGGCCGATACAATGAGCAGTTCTTC. Protein sequence: CASSWGRYNEQFF.

The chain uses TRBV10-2 and TRBJ2-3; D is unclear. The CDR3 is made up of 15 amino acids. The germline V gene has CDR1 WSHSY and CDR2 SAAADI. The V end lost 4 bases, the J end lost 1 base, and 12 bases lay between the germline ends. The CDR3 region is CASSVLSRGTDTQYF. The CDR3 bases are TGCGCCAGCAGTGTTCTCTCACGTGGCACAGATACGCAGTATTTT.

The chain joins TRBV7-2 to TRBJ2-7; 9 nucleotides align to TRBD1. This CDR3 contains 18 residues. V was pared by 3 bases and J by 0 bases, with 12 bases of the junction left unmatched. The germline gives CDR1 SGHTA, CDR2 FQGNSA. The chain's CDR3 is CASSFRQGDGRSSYEQYF. The CDR3 bases are TGTGCCAGCAGCTTCCGACAGGGGGACGGAAGGAGCTCCTACGAGCAGTACTTC.